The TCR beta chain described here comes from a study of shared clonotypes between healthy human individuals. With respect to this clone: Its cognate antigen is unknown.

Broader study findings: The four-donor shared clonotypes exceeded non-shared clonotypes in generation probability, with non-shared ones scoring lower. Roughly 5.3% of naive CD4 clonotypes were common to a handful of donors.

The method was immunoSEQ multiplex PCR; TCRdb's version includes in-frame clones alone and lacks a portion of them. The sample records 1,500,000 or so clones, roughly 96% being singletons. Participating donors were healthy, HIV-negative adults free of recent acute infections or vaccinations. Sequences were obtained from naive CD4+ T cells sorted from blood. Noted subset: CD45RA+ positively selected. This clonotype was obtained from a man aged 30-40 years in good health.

The CDR3 DNA reads as TGCGCCAGCAGCCAAGGACTAGCGGGATGGAGTGAGCAGTTCTTC. Its protein is CASSQGLAGWSEQFF. V usage is TRBV4-1 and J usage is TRBJ2-1; 11 nucleotides agree with TRBD2. With V trimmed by 1 base and J by 9 bases, 5 bases remained unmatched. This CDR3 is 15 amino acids long. The germline V gene has CDR1 MGHRA and CDR2 YSYEKL.